The 31 T cell receptor beta chains presented below share a single source sample, sequenced in a study of blood T cell repertoires in COVID-19. Assay used: immunoSEQ multiplex PCR; TCRdb lists only in-frame clones, some missing. The repertoire holds around 300,000 clones, with around 92% as singletons. Source material: PBMCs or T cells enriched from blood (not recorded which). The receptors come from a woman in her fifties or sixties who had recovered from COVID-19.

The chain combines TRBV7-8 with TRBJ1-5, with D possibly TRBD1 on 6 matching bases. CDR3 size: 13 residues. CDR1 is SGHVS and CDR2 is FQNEAQ in the germline V gene. The ends were cut back, 4 bases at V and 9 bases at J, with 13 bases in the middle. The CDR3 region has the DNA TGTGCCAGCAGCTCGATGACAGGTTTGCCCCAGCATTTT. It specifies CASSSMTGLPQHF.

This rearrangement joins TRBV2 to TRBJ1-5; D unresolved. The length of the CDR3 is 13 residues. Trimming left V 6 bases short and J 4 bases short, with 10 bases between. Germline-derived CDR1 and CDR2 are SNHLY and FYNNEI. The DNA of the CDR3 is TGTGCCAGCAGCTTAGACTGGAATCAGCCCCAGCATTTT. This gives the protein CASSLDWNQPQHF.

This chain joins TRBV3-1 (or the pseudogene TRBV3-2) and TRBJ1-3; perhaps TRBD1 as D (6 bases). The V end lost 1 base, the J end lost 0 bases, and 10 bases lay between the germline ends. In germline, CDR1 is LGHDT, CDR2 YNNKEL (reference sequence). The CDR3 extends over 16 amino acids. CDR3 amino acids: CASSQGQVRSGNTIYF. The CDR3 DNA reads TGTGCCAGCAGCCAAGGACAGGTCCGCTCTGGAAACACCATATATTTT.

The chain uses TRBV19 and TRBJ2-1; 13 bases agree with TRBD2. The length of the CDR3 is 13 residues. Germline V gives CDR1 LNHDA, CDR2 SQIVND (reference sequence). The CDR3: CATGLAGVREQFF. Written as DNA, the CDR3 is TGTGCGACTGGACTAGCGGGAGTACGGGAGCAGTTCTTC. The whole variable domain, remainder taken from reference TRBV19 and TRBJ2-1, is DGGITQSPKYLFRKEGQNVTLSCEQNLNHDAMYWYRQDPGQGLRLIYYSQIVNDFQKGDIAEGYSVSREKKESFPLTVTSAQKNPTAFYLCATGLAGVREQFFGPGTRLTVL.

J is TRBJ2-1 and V is TRBV10-2, with D possibly being TRBD2 (5 bases). This CDR3 has 15 amino acids. Germline CDR1 WSHSY, CDR2 SAAADI. V lost 0 bases to trimming and J lost 3 bases, with 9 bases between them. This chain's CDR3 is CASSESTGYYNEQFF. DNA for the CDR3: TGCGCCAGCAGTGAGTCAACGGGGTACTACAATGAGCAGTTCTTC.

This chain uses TRBV13 with TRBJ2-1; 9 nucleotides align to TRBD1. The germline V gene has CDR1 PRHDT and CDR2 FYEKMQ (reference sequence). J lost 6 bases, V lost 5 bases, and 11 bases had no gene match. The CDR3 extends over 16 amino acids. The CDR3 DNA sequence: TGTGCCAGCAGCACCTCCGGGACAGGGTTTTTCAATGAGCAGTTCTTC. It yields the protein CASSTSGTGFFNEQFF. The entire variable domain, with the rest obtained from reference TRBV13 and TRBJ2-1, is as follows: AAGVIQSPRHLIKEKRETATLKCYPIPRHDTVYWYQQGPGQDPQFLISFYEKMQSDKGSIPDRFSAQQFSDYHSELNMSSLELGDSALYFCASSTSGTGFFNEQFFGPGTRLTVL.

This clone was seen a single time. This chain joins TRBV2 and TRBJ2-7, with a weak D call TRBD1 (5 bases). Trimming pared 7 bases from V and 2 bases from J, leaving 15 bases between. Germline V gives CDR1 SNHLY, CDR2 FYNNEI. There are 14 residues in the CDR3. The CDR3 reads CASITDRFAYEQYF. CDR3 bases: TGTGCCAGCATTACCGACAGATTCGCCTACGAGCAGTACTTC. Full variable domain (missing parts from reference TRBV2 and TRBJ2-7): EPEVTQTPSHQVTQMGQEVILRCVPISNHLYFYWYRQILGQKVEFLVSFYNNEISEKSEIFDDQFSVERPDGSNFTLKIRSTKLEDSAMYFCASITDRFAYEQYFGPGTRLTVT.

The J gene is TRBJ2-2, the V gene TRBV5-4; TRBD2 agrees at 13 bases. Germline CDR1 is SGHNT and CDR2 is YYREEE (reference sequence). The junction had 6 bases not matched to a gene; V was cut back by 4 bases and J by 6 bases. The CDR3 totals 16 residues. CDR3 in amino acids: CASSIRLAGGPGELFF. CDR3 nucleotide sequence: TGTGCCAGCAGCATTCGACTAGCGGGGGGCCCCGGGGAGCTGTTTTTT.

The chain is built from TRBV5-1 and TRBJ1-4; D remains ambiguous. CDR3 length: 14 residues. Trimming left V 1 base short and J 0 bases short, with 4 bases between. Germline V gene lookup returns CDR1 SGHRS and CDR2 YFSETQ. The CDR3 loop reads CASSLSATNEKLFF. The CDR3 DNA is TGCGCCAGCAGCTTGTCGGCAACTAATGAAAAACTGTTTTTT.

The chain is built from TRBV20-1 and TRBJ2-2, with TRBD2 matching 12 bases. Germline V gives CDR1 DFQATT, CDR2 SNEGSKA (reference sequence). The ends lost 3 bases at V and 7 bases at J; junction bases unmatched: 9. The CDR3 length is 16 residues. The CDR3 is CSASRLAGGRVGELFF. The DNA of the CDR3 is TGCAGTGCTAGTCGGCTAGCGGGGGGGCGTGTCGGGGAGCTGTTTTTT.

The chain couples TRBV15 to TRBJ2-7; D ambiguous. Looked up from germline, CDR1 is LNHNV and CDR2 is YYDKDF (reference sequence). The CDR3 loop spans 12 amino acids. The ends were cut back, 0 bases at V and 5 bases at J, with 5 bases in the middle. The DNA of the CDR3 is TGTGCCACCAGCAGAGAGATAGACGAGCAGTACTTC. Its protein is CATSREIDEQYF.

The genes are TRBV12-3 or TRBV12-4 and TRBJ2-5; perhaps TRBD2 as D (7 bases). The V end lost 5 bases, the J end lost 13 bases, and 17 bases lay between the germline ends. There are 12 residues in the CDR3. CDR3 DNA sequence: TGTGCCAGCAGTCCCGGCGGGCGGGGGCTGTACTTC. Protein product: CASSPGGRGLYF.

V is TRBV2 and J is TRBJ2-2; D is possibly TRBD1 (6 bases). Germline V CDR1 and CDR2: SNHLY, FYNNEI. The CDR3 runs 15 residues. Between the trimmed V and J ends, which lost 7 bases and 6 bases, there was a span of 18 bases. The CDR3 bases are TGTGCCAGCATACGTCCCAGGGGAGTAGCCGGGGAGCTGTTTTTT. Amino acids: CASIRPRGVAGELFF.

The chain links TRBV4-1 to TRBJ1-6, with TRBD1 identical over 9 bases. The J segment lost 7 bases and the V segment lost 2 bases, leaving 3 bases of the junction unmatched. The CDR3 consists of 15 residues. The V gene's germline CDR1 is MGHRA and CDR2 YSYEKL. The CDR3 DNA reads as TGCGCCAGCAGCCAATCGGGACAGGGCAATTCACCCCTCCACTTT. It is translated as CASSQSGQGNSPLHF.

The rearrangement joins TRBV11-3 to TRBJ2-1, with D tentatively TRBD1 (7 bases). The CDR3 runs 11 residues. Germline V gene sequence: CDR1 SGHNT, CDR2 YENEEA. The V gene lost 5 bases and the J gene lost 9 bases, with 8 bases spanning the gap. DNA for the CDR3: TGTGCCAGCAGCCAGGGGGGTGAGCAGTTCTTC. Translation gives CASSQGGEQFF.

The gene calls are TRBV11-2 and TRBJ1-2, with D possibly being TRBD1 (6 bases). CDR1 SGHAT and CDR2 FQNNGV come from the germline V gene. V lost 5 bases and J lost 4, with 14 bases in between. The CDR3 loop spans 14 amino acids. The CDR3 loop is CASSIDRLAYGYTF. In nucleotides, the CDR3 is TGTGCCAGCAGCATTGACAGGTTAGCCTATGGCTACACCTTC.

The V gene is TRBV19, the J gene TRBJ2-1, with D uncertain. Trimming removed 5 bases from V and 0 bases from J, with 11 bases in between. Germline V lookup: CDR1 LNHDA, CDR2 SQIVND (reference sequence). The CDR3 has 15 residues. CDR3 DNA sequence: TGTGCCAGTAGTGTGGGCGCGAGCTCCTACAATGAGCAGTTCTTC. As protein: CASSVGASSYNEQFF.

This rearrangement joins TRBV7-3 to TRBJ2-7; D remains unclear. Germline V gene data show CDR1 as SGHTA and CDR2 as FQGTGA. The CDR3 has 12 residues. Between the trimmed V and J ends, which lost 7 bases and 6 bases, there was a span of 13 bases. The CDR3 bases are TGTGCCAGCACTCGAATGAACTGCGAGCAGTACTTC. The encoded protein is CASTRMNCEQYF.

This sequence joins TRBV7-3 and TRBJ2-3; D is possibly TRBD2 (7 bases). The CDR3 length is 14 residues. Germline CDR1 SGHTA, CDR2 FQGTGA. V was trimmed by 7 bases and J by 3 bases, leaving 14 bases between them. The CDR3 region is CASTGRGLTDTQYF. CDR3 bases: TGTGCCAGCACAGGGAGGGGGTTGACAGATACGCAGTATTTT.

This sequence joins TRBV5-1 and TRBJ2-3, with 10 bases that match TRBD2. V gave up 9 bases and J gave up 6 bases; unmatched junction bases: 7. The CDR3 is 13 amino acids. CDR1 is SGHRS, CDR2 YFSETQ, per germline. Written as DNA, the CDR3 is TGCGCCACTAGCGGGGGAGACCGGGATACGCAGTATTTT. It translates to CATSGGDRDTQYF. The whole variable domain, filled in from reference TRBV5-1 and TRBJ2-3, reads KAGVTQTPRYLIKTRGQQVTLSCSPISGHRSVSWYQQTPGQGLQFLFEYFSETQRNKGNFPGRFSGRQFSNSRSEMNVSTLELGDSALYLCATSGGDRDTQYFGPGTRLTVL.

The rearrangement joins TRBV28 to TRBJ1-5; D may be TRBD1 (5 bases). The CDR3 contains 14 residues. Deletions cut 5 bases from V and 1 base from J, with 9 bases between. Germline assignment: CDR1 MDHEN and CDR2 SYDVKM. For the CDR3, the DNA is TGTGCCAGCAGTATGGGGGGGAGCAATCAGCCCCAGCATTTT. Amino acids: CASSMGGSNQPQHF.

The chain combines TRBV19 with TRBJ1-2, with 10 bases lining up with TRBD1. Germline V lookup: CDR1 LNHDA, CDR2 SQIVND (reference sequence). The CDR3 is made up of 19 amino acids. V was pared by 1 base and J by 8 bases, with 19 bases of the junction left unmatched. The CDR3 sequence is CASSIGAAGTGDLSEGYTF. For the CDR3, the DNA is TGTGCCAGTAGTATAGGGGCGGCCGGGACAGGGGACCTCTCGGAAGGCTACACCTTC.

This clone was detected only once. The genes are TRBV10-3 and TRBJ1-6; the D is unclear. Per germline, CDR1 ENHRY and CDR2 SYGVKD. V was trimmed by 0 bases and J by 9 bases, leaving 12 bases between them. This CDR3 contains 15 residues. For the CDR3, the DNA is TGTGCCATCAGTGAGTCGTCGGTTATTCCTTCACCCCTCCACTTT. This translates into CAISESSVIPSPLHF.

V is TRBV11-2 and J is TRBJ2-3; D is perhaps TRBD2 (6 bases). The CDR3 is made up of 15 amino acids. CDR1 and CDR2 (germline): SGHAT, FQNNGV. Trimming took 6 bases from V and 1 from J, leaving 14 bases between them. The CDR3 DNA is TGTGCCAGCAGTCGGGGGTCCGGGGGCACAGATACGCAGTATTTT. Its protein is CASSRGSGGTDTQYF.

This clone came up once. The CDR3 here is CASSPYYGETQYF. Written as DNA, the CDR3 is TGTGCCAGCAGTCCTTACTACGGGGAGACCCAGTACTTC. The rearrangement links TRBV6-5 to TRBJ2-5; D not certain. CDR3 length: 13 residues. V lost 5 bases to trimming and J lost 5 bases, with 12 bases between them. Germline values: CDR1 MNHEY, CDR2 SVGAGI.

This chain uses TRBV27 with TRBJ2-7; 7 nucleotides match TRBD1. J lost 2 bases, V lost 6 bases, and 7 bases had no gene match. Germline CDR1 reads MNHEY; CDR2 reads SMNVEV (reference sequence). The CDR3 runs 14 residues. The CDR3 sequence: CASSPRQGAYEQYF. In nucleotides, the CDR3 is TGTGCCAGCAGCCCTCGCCAGGGGGCCTACGAGCAGTACTTC.

The J gene is TRBJ1-5, the V gene TRBV20-1; 10 nucleotides agree with TRBD1. This CDR3 is 16 amino acids long. Germline CDR1 and CDR2: DFQATT and SNEGSKA (reference sequence). Trimming cost V 6 bases and J 6 bases; bases outside gene matches: 14. CDR3 loop: CSASNLGQGLGQPQHF. The CDR3 DNA reads as TGCAGTGCGAGTAATCTGGGACAGGGGCTCGGTCAGCCCCAGCATTTT.

The V and J genes are TRBV11-3 and TRBJ2-2; D gene unclear. CDR1 and CDR2 (germline): SGHNT, YENEEA. The V end lost 8 bases, the J end lost 1 base, and 8 bases lay between the germline ends. The CDR3 sequence is 13 residues long. This CDR3 reads CASHFQNTGELFF. CDR3 nucleotide sequence: TGTGCCAGCCATTTTCAGAACACCGGGGAGCTGTTTTTT.

This chain connects TRBV7-3 to TRBJ2-5; 11 nucleotides line up with TRBD2. CDR1 is SGHTA, CDR2 FQGTGA, per germline. The CDR3 is 16 amino acids. After removal of 5 bases from V and 10 bases from J, the junction contained 15 bases not matched to a gene. The CDR3 DNA sequence: TGTGCCAGCAGCCTCTCTCTAGCGGGGGGCCTATCCCTCCAGTACTTC. This gives the protein CASSLSLAGGLSLQYF.

The V call is TRBV10-3, the J call TRBJ2-6; TRBD1 might be the D (5 bases). Per germline, CDR1 ENHRY and CDR2 SYGVKD. CDR3 length: 15 amino acids. The V end was cut by 7 bases, the J end by 0 bases, with 10 bases between. CDR3: CAITSGASGANVLTF. The CDR3 DNA is TGTGCCATCACCTCTGGGGCCTCTGGGGCCAACGTCCTGACTTTC.

Note on this clone: One junction end does not reproduce the germline sequence, and a read error may be involved. This sequence joins TRBV4-2 and TRBJ2-1, with 9 nucleotides matching TRBD2. The CDR3 runs 18 residues. In germline, CDR1 is LGHNA, CDR2 YNFKEQ. The CDR3 region is CASSQDKGREGGYNEQFF. The CDR3 DNA is TGTGCCAGCAGCCAAGATAAAGGGCGGGAGGGCGGTTACAATGAGCAATTCTTC.